This TCR beta chain was obtained from a study of CD8 T cells in ankylosing spondylitis. MiXCR, run by TCRdb on the 5' RACE reads, gives a single entry per CDR3 protein. Here the sample spans about 400,000 distinct CDR3 sequences, roughly 20% being singletons. Sequencing was carried out using blood, either unsorted or a sorted T cell fraction (not recorded which). This TCR came from a male donor with ankylosing spondylitis or in good health (not recorded which).

This CDR3 is CASSEATGYEQYF. The CDR3 DNA reads TGTGCCAGCAGTGAAGCAACAGGATACGAGCAGTACTTC. V is TRBV2 and J is TRBJ2-7; tentatively, D is TRBD1 (5 bases). The CDR3 has 13 residues. The V gene's germline CDR1 is SNHLY and CDR2 FYNNEI. V was shortened by 0 bases and J by 4 bases, with 7 bases between the two germline ends.